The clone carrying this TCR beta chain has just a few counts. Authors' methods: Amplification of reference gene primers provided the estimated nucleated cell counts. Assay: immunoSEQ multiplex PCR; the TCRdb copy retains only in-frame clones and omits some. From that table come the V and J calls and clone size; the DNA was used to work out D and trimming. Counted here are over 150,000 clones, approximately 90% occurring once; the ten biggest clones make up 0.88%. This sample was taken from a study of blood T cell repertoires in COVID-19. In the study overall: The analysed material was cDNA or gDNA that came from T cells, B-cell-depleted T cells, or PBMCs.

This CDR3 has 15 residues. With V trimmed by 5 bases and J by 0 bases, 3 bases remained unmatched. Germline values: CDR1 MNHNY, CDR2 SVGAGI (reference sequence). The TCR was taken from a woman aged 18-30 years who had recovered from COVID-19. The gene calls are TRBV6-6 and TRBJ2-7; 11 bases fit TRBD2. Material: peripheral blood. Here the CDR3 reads CASSATSGDSYEQYF. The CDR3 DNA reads TGTGCCAGCAGTGCGACTAGCGGGGACTCCTACGAGCAGTACTTC.